These 21 T cell receptor beta chains were all obtained from the same sample, sequenced in a study of cytomegalovirus exposure and HLA in healthy donors. The primer mix had 60 Vbeta and 13 Jbeta primers. Clones were read by immunoSEQ multiplex PCR, and TCRdb kept only the in-frame ones, dropping some. The sample yields 70,000 to 95,000 clones, 80% to 90% seen once. The sequenced sample was PBMCs. The receptor set was obtained from a woman under 30 in good health and CMV-seropositive.

This clone is a singleton in its sample. The chain combines TRBV10-3 with TRBJ2-7; TRBD1 matches 9 bases. Germline lookup yields CDR1 ENHRY and CDR2 SYGVKD. Trimming at V came to 6 bases and at J to 1 base, leaving 4 bases not matched to a gene. The CDR3 contains 14 residues. CDR3 residues: CAIRSGTGSYEQYF. In DNA, the CDR3 is TGTGCCATCAGGAGCGGGACAGGGTCCTACGAGCAGTACTTC.

This rearrangement joins TRBV18 to TRBJ1-1; a possible D gene is TRBD1 (6 bases). Germline V gene data show CDR1 as KGHSH and CDR2 as LQKENI. The CDR3 consists of 12 residues. V lost 6 bases, J lost 7 bases, and 12 bases lay in between. The CDR3 DNA follows: TGTGCCAGCTCGATAGGACAGCTTGAAGCTTTCTTT. Its protein is CASSIGQLEAFF. The full variable domain, in which reference TRBV18 and TRBJ1-1 provide the parts outside the CDR3, is NAGVMQNPRHLVRRRGQEARLRCSPMKGHSHVYWYRQLPEEGLKFMVYLQKENIIDESGMPKERFSAEFPKEGPSILRIQQVVRGDSAAYFCASSIGQLEAFFGQGTRLTVV.

The rearrangement links TRBV11-2 to TRBJ1-6, with 8 bases fitting TRBD1. CDR1 and CDR2 from the germline V gene are SGHAT and FQNNGV. Trimming at V came to 6 bases and at J to 5 bases, leaving 9 bases not matched to a gene. The CDR3 has 16 residues. In nucleotides, the CDR3 is TGTGCCAGCAGACCCACAACAGGGGGGAATAATTCACCCCTCCACTTT. It is translated as CASRPTTGGNNSPLHF. Complete variable domain (other parts from reference TRBV11-2 and TRBJ1-6): EAGVAQSPRYKIIEKRQSVAFWCNPISGHATLYWYQQILGQGPKLLIQFQNNGVVDDSQLPKDRFSAERLKGVDSTLKIQPAKLEDSAVYLCASRPTTGGNNSPLHFGNGTRLTVT.

This clone was counted a few times. The J gene is TRBJ2-4, the V gene TRBV19; possible D gene TRBD2, 6 bases. V lost 2 bases, J lost 9 bases, and 8 bases lay in between. The CDR3 has 12 residues. CDR1 and CDR2 (germline): LNHDA, SQIVND (reference sequence). CDR3 coding DNA: TGTGCCAGTAGTATACAGGGAGGCATTCAGTACTTC. It codes for CASSIQGGIQYF.

The chain recombines TRBV10-2 with TRBJ2-1; 9 bases are a match to TRBD2. The length of the CDR3 is 14 residues. The ends lost 7 bases at V and 5 bases at J; junction bases unmatched: 6. CDR1 WSHSY and CDR2 SAAADI come from the germline V gene. The DNA of the CDR3 is TGCGCCAGCAACTTAGCGGGGGTAAACAATGAGCAGTTCTTC. As protein: CASNLAGVNNEQFF.

The chain combines TRBV27 with TRBJ1-5; 10 bases match TRBD1. CDR1 is MNHEY and CDR2 is SMNVEV in the germline V gene (reference sequence). The V segment lost 6 bases and the J segment 4 bases; nucleotides outside the gene matches: 6. This CDR3 region has 15 residues. This chain's CDR3 is CASSGAGQGNQPQHF. The DNA for the CDR3 is TGTGCCAGCAGCGGAGCGGGACAGGGGAATCAGCCCCAGCATTTT.

This clone has just a few counts. The chain combines TRBV4-1 with TRBJ1-4; 9 positions agree with TRBD1. Trimming removed 6 bases from V and 7 bases from J; junction bases left unmatched: 18. The CDR3 spans 18 residues. CDR1 and CDR2 from the germline V gene are MGHRA and YSYEKL. The CDR3 protein is CASSQGVISQGAAEKLFF. CDR3 nucleotide sequence: TGCGCCAGCAGTCAGGGGGTTATTTCACAGGGGGCGGCTGAAAAACTGTTTTTT.

This chain connects TRBV4-2 to TRBJ2-5; unclear D gene. Trimming stripped 1 base from V and 5 bases from J, with 8 bases between. The CDR3 totals 13 residues. The germline gives CDR1 LGHNA, CDR2 YNFKEQ. The CDR3, as DNA: TGTGCCAGCAGCCAAGGGTTGGAGGAGACCCAGTACTTC. Its protein is CASSQGLEETQYF.

The chain has TRBV5-1 and TRBJ2-5; 10 positions agree with TRBD2. Germline CDR1 is SGHRS and CDR2 is YFSETQ. J was trimmed by 1 base and V by 4 bases; bases with no gene match: 7. The CDR3 has 16 residues. The CDR3 DNA follows: TGCGCCAGCAGCCCCAATCTAGCGGGGGTCCAAGAGACCCAGTACTTC. Protein: CASSPNLAGVQETQYF.

The rearrangement uses TRBV14 and TRBJ2-7; weak D call: TRBD1 (5 bases). The CDR3 spans 14 residues. V lost 4 bases and J lost 8, with 18 bases in between. Germline CDR1 and CDR2: SGHDN and FVKESK. Here the CDR3 reads CASSRQDGHLKQYF. The CDR3 nucleotides are TGTGCCAGCAGCCGCCAAGATGGACATCTGAAGCAGTACTTC.

The rearrangement uses TRBV5-1 and TRBJ1-1, with a weak D call TRBD1 (6 bases). The CDR3 is 16 amino acids. Germline V gene data show CDR1 as SGHRS and CDR2 as YFSETQ. V shed 1 base and J shed 1 base, with 14 bases lying between them. The CDR3: CASSLIQGRGNTEAFF. In DNA, the CDR3 is TGCGCCAGCAGCTTGATACAGGGAAGAGGGAACACTGAAGCTTTCTTT. The variable domain in full, completed from reference TRBV5-1 and TRBJ1-1, reads KAGVTQTPRYLIKTRGQQVTLSCSPISGHRSVSWYQQTPGQGLQFLFEYFSETQRNKGNFPGRFSGRQFSNSRSEMNVSTLELGDSALYLCASSLIQGRGNTEAFFGQGTRLTVV.

The chain links TRBV5-1 to TRBJ2-7, with 7 bases aligning to TRBD2. CDR3 length: 17 amino acids. V was pared by 6 bases and J by 0 bases, with 15 bases of the junction left unmatched. The germline gives CDR1 SGHRS, CDR2 YFSETQ. The CDR3 region is CASNVVGGPPGSYEQYF. The CDR3 nucleotides read TGCGCCAGCAATGTTGTGGGAGGGCCCCCGGGCTCCTACGAGCAGTACTTC.

The V call is TRBV7-9, the J call TRBJ1-6, with 7 bases matching TRBD1. The germline CDR1 and CDR2 sequences are SEHNR and FQNEAQ (reference sequence). The J segment lost 5 bases and the V segment lost 1 base, leaving 11 bases of the junction unmatched. The CDR3 spans 18 residues. The DNA for the CDR3 is TGTGCCAGCAGCTTAGGAAGTCTGAGGGGGCGGAATAATTCACCCCTCCACTTT. The encoded protein is CASSLGSLRGRNNSPLHF.

The rearrangement uses TRBV7-2 and TRBJ1-5, with 9 positions matching TRBD1. V was pared by 4 bases and J by 9 bases, with 4 bases of the junction left unmatched. Germline V gives CDR1 SGHTA, CDR2 FQGNSA. The CDR3 is made up of 13 amino acids. CDR3 sequence (DNA): TGTGCCAGCAGCTCAAGACAGGGGGGGCCCCAGCATTTT. Translated, it gives CASSSRQGGPQHF.

There are a few counts of this clone. This chain links TRBV19 with TRBJ1-2; D is perhaps TRBD1 (5 bases). The V end lost 7 bases, the J end lost 8 bases, and 14 bases lay between the germline ends. Germline CDR1 LNHDA, CDR2 SQIVND (reference sequence). This CDR3 is 12 amino acids long. CDR3 DNA: TGTGCCAGTACAGGGACTTATTCGGGCTACACCTTC. This sequence encodes CASTGTYSGYTF.

The CDR3 DNA is TGCGCCAGCAGTGAGTCGACAGCCTACGAGCAGTACTTC. It encodes CASSESTAYEQYF. This chain uses TRBV10-2 with TRBJ2-7; possible D gene TRBD1, 5 bases. CDR1 WSHSY and CDR2 SAAADI come from the germline V gene. Trimming stripped 0 bases from V and 2 bases from J, with 5 bases between. The CDR3 has 13 residues.

The CDR3 sequence: CASSQPGQGYGYTF. DNA of the CDR3: TGCGCCAGCAGCCAACCGGGACAGGGCTATGGCTACACCTTC. V is TRBV4-1 and J is TRBJ1-2; 9 nucleotides align to TRBD1. V shed 2 bases, J shed 4 bases, and the junction held 2 bases outside the gene matches. CDR1 and CDR2 (germline): MGHRA, YSYEKL. This CDR3 has 14 residues.

In this sample, this clone turned up a few times. The chain is built from TRBV28 and TRBJ2-7; the D is unclear. Per the germline V gene, CDR1 is MDHEN and CDR2 is SYDVKM. The length of the CDR3 is 11 residues. Trimming took off 1 base at V and 5 bases at J, with 3 bases between the two ends. CDR3 region: CASSLYNEQYF. CDR3 coding DNA: TGTGCCAGCAGTTTATATAACGAGCAGTACTTC.

This clone appeared a single time. The chain has TRBV7-6 and TRBJ2-1, with D possibly TRBD2 on 5 matching bases. Trimming took 0 bases from V and 5 from J, leaving 11 bases between them. The germline CDR1 and CDR2 sequences are SGHVS and FNYEAQ. The CDR3 sequence is 15 residues long. The CDR3 DNA sequence: TGTGCCAGCAGCTTAGCCGCACTAGGCGACAATGAGCAGTTCTTC. As protein: CASSLAALGDNEQFF.

The genes are TRBV19 and TRBJ2-2; tentatively, D is TRBD2 (6 bases). The V end was cut by 3 bases, the J end by 4 bases, with 12 bases between. The CDR3 spans 15 residues. Germline lookup yields CDR1 LNHDA and CDR2 SQIVND (reference sequence). The CDR3 nucleotides are TGTGCCAGTAGTATTGCGGGGTCCGGCACCGGGGAGCTGTTTTTT. It is translated as CASSIAGSGTGELFF.

The chain has TRBV28 and TRBJ2-7; possible D gene TRBD2, 5 bases. Germline assignment: CDR1 MDHEN and CDR2 SYDVKM. There are 14 residues in the CDR3. Trimming took 4 bases from V and 2 from J, leaving 12 bases between them. Written as DNA, the CDR3 is TGTGCCAGCAGTTACCCTAGCCCTACCTACGAGCAGTACTTC. It is translated as CASSYPSPTYEQYF.